This is a list of T cell receptor beta chains from one sample in a study of response to subunit inactivated influenza vaccine. TCRdb analysed the RT-PCR reads with MiXCR anew, one entry per CDR3 protein. Found here are under 550,000 distinct CDR3 sequences, around 7.7% of them singletons; the top ten hold 13%. Material: PBMCs from blood, obtained approximately 25 months after vaccination. All receptors come from a man aged 45-69 years who received an inactivated influenza vaccine. Each CDR3 is given with its conserved first and last residue. A D gene is named only where the DNA matches it firmly. Only some rows state a clone size, as once, few, many or a class for expanded clones.

clone_size | d_call | j_call | v_call | cdr3_aa | cdr3_nt
. | TRBD1 | TRBJ2-3 | TRBV20-1 | CSLRTGSTDTQYF | TGCAGTCTACGGACAGGGAGCACAGATACGCAGTATTTT
few | TRBD2 | TRBJ2-3 | TRBV9 | CASSVMSGISDTQYF | TGTGCCAGCAGCGTAATGAGCGGGATATCGGATACGCAGTATTTT
. | . | TRBJ2-5 | TRBV5-6 | CASSISSSRSQTQYF | TGTGCCAGCAGCATCAGCTCTAGCAGATCGCAGACCCAGTACTTC
. | . | TRBJ2-1 | TRBV5-1 | CASSHDPYEQFF | TGCGCCAGCAGCCACGACCCGTATGAGCAGTTCTTC
once | . | TRBJ2-7 | TRBV23-1 | CASSPNERDSDEQYF | TGCGCCAGCAGTCCAAATGAAAGGGACTCCGACGAGCAGTACTTC
many | TRBD1 | TRBJ2-7 | TRBV7-2 | CASSFGTGNEQYF | TGTGCCAGCAGCTTCGGGACAGGGAACGAGCAGTACTTC
. | . | TRBJ1-1 | TRBV18 | CASSLATGTNTEAFF | TGTGCCAGCTCACTGGCGACAGGTACCAACACTGAAGCTTTCTTT
few | TRBD2 | TRBJ2-3 | TRBV29-1 | CSASGSREDTQYF | TGCAGCGCTAGCGGATCTAGGGAAGATACGCAGTATTTT
few | . | TRBJ2-7 | TRBV5-1 | CASSPALGGSYEQYF | TGCGCCAGCAGCCCGGCCCTGGGAGGATCCTACGAGCAGTACTTC
many | . | TRBJ2-1 | TRBV5-1 | CASSLETVAAWDEQFF | TGCGCCAGCAGCTTGGAAACAGTCGCTGCGTGGGATGAGCAGTTCTTC
many | . | TRBJ1-5 | TRBV20-1 | CSARDYSHSNQPQHF | TGCAGTGCTAGAGATTACAGTCATAGCAATCAGCCCCAGCATTTT
few | TRBD1 | TRBJ1-1 | TRBV6-5 | CASSNRQGANTEAFF | TGTGCCAGCAGTAATCGACAGGGGGCGAACACTGAAGCTTTCTTT
few | . | TRBJ2-7 | TRBV11-2 | CASSLEPPRVHEQYF | TGTGCCAGCAGCTTAGAGCCCCCCAGGGTCCACGAGCAGTACTTC
many | . | TRBJ1-2 | TRBV20-1 | CSARDLKGPNYGYTF | TGCAGTGCTAGAGATCTGAAGGGTCCCAACTATGGCTACACCTTC
many | . | TRBJ2-3 | TRBV3-1 | CASSQETIHPTDTQYF | TGTGCCAGCAGCCAAGAGACTATCCACCCCACAGATACGCAGTATTTT
few | TRBD1 | TRBJ2-7 | TRBV7-6 | CASSLSGTGLLEQYF | TGTGCCAGCAGCCTCTCCGGGACAGGGTTATTGGAGCAGTACTTC
. | TRBD1 | TRBJ1-4 | TRBV25-1 | CASSETGGPNEKLFF | TGTGCCAGCAGTGAGACAGGGGGCCCTAATGAAAAACTGTTTTTT
. | TRBD2 | TRBJ2-5 | TRBV20-1 | CSARDLGGVGETQYF | TGCAGTGCTAGAGACCTGGGAGGGGTGGGGGAGACCCAGTACTTC
few | . | TRBJ1-3 | TRBV6-5 | CASSYSSQGGDTIYF | TGTGCCAGCAGTTACTCGAGCCAGGGTGGTGACACCATATATTTT
. | TRBD1 | TRBJ2-1 | TRBV12-3/TRBV12-4 | CASSSPGTGTPRSYNEQFF | TGTGCCAGCAGTTCCCCCGGGACAGGGACACCTCGCTCCTACAATGAGCAGTTCTTC
. | . | TRBJ1-1 | TRBV30 | CAWSVGLNTEAFF | TGTGCCTGGAGTGTCGGACTGAACACTGAAGCTTTCTTT
few | . | TRBJ2-1 | TRBV6-5 | CASSYKGVSYNEQFF | TGTGCCAGCAGTTATAAGGGGGTCTCCTACAATGAGCAGTTCTTC
few | TRBD2 | TRBJ2-5 | TRBV4-3 | CASSQGSVGGETQYF | TGCGCCAGCAGCCAAGGAAGCGTGGGAGGGGAGACCCAGTACTTC
. | . | TRBJ1-6 | TRBV5-1 | CASSLAQMGSPLHF | TGCGCCAGCAGCTTGGCCCAGATGGGCTCACCCCTCCACTTT
. | . | TRBJ1-1 | TRBV25-1 | CASGGPLAVMNTEAFF | TGTGCCAGCGGGGGACCTTTGGCGGTCATGAACACTGAAGCTTTCTTT
. | . | TRBJ2-7 | TRBV6-1 | CASSEETPSSYEQYF | TGTGCCAGCAGTGAAGAGACGCCGAGCTCCTACGAGCAGTACTTC
many | . | TRBJ2-3 | TRBV6-5 | CASSYQTLTDTQYF | TGTGCCAGCAGTTACCAGACCCTCACAGATACGCAGTATTTT
. | . | TRBJ2-7 | TRBV27 | CASSLVGGGSSYEQYF | TGTGCCAGCAGTTTAGTTGGGGGAGGCTCCTCCTACGAGCAGTACTTC
many | . | TRBJ1-1 | TRBV3-1 | CASSPEVGTEAFF | TGTGCCAGCAGCCCCGAGGTAGGGACTGAAGCTTTCTTT
few | . | TRBJ2-7 | TRBV27 | CASSPRLGEQYF | TGTGCCAGCAGTCCCCGACTGGGGGAGCAGTACTTC
. | . | TRBJ2-5 | TRBV14 | CASSQWMKETQYF | TGTGCCAGCAGCCAATGGATGAAAGAGACCCAGTACTTC
few | TRBD2 | TRBJ2-1 | TRBV6-1 | CASREGTSGTVGEQFF | TGTGCCAGCAGGGAGGGGACTAGCGGGACAGTCGGAGAGCAGTTCTTC
few | . | TRBJ1-4 | TRBV7-8 | CASSQEAGAFKNEKLFF | TGTGCCAGCAGCCAGGAGGCGGGGGCCTTCAAAAATGAAAAACTGTTTTTT
many | . | TRBJ2-1 | TRBV18 | CASSPKGGEGAYNEQFF | TGTGCCAGCTCACCTAAGGGCGGGGAAGGGGCCTACAATGAGCAGTTCTTC
many | . | TRBJ2-1 | TRBV5-6 | CASSFRQEPYNEQFF | TGTGCCAGCAGCTTCCGACAGGAACCCTACAATGAGCAGTTCTTC
many | . | TRBJ2-1 | TRBV12-3/TRBV12-4 | CASGSAYNEQFF | TGTGCCTCCGGGTCCGCTTACAATGAGCAGTTCTTC
many | . | TRBJ2-5 | TRBV15 | CATSRDLGVGETQYF | TGTGCCACCAGCAGAGACTTGGGGGTTGGGGAGACCCAGTACTTC
many | TRBD2 | TRBJ2-5 | TRBV5-1 | CASSDPGGSGETQYF | TGCGCCAGCAGTGATCCGGGAGGGTCGGGAGAGACCCAGTACTTC
. | TRBD2 | TRBJ2-7 | TRBV3-1 | CASSQRGYYEQYF | TGTGCCAGCAGCCAGCGGGGGTACTACGAGCAGTACTTC
. | . | TRBJ2-2 | TRBV30 | CAWTWRFTGELFF | TGTGCCTGGACATGGAGATTCACCGGGGAGCTGTTTTTT
many | . | TRBJ2-2 | TRBV5-1 | CASSPTGFTGELFF | TGCGCCAGCAGCCCCACAGGGTTCACCGGGGAGCTGTTTTTT
. | . | TRBJ1-6 | TRBV10-2 | CASSSPENSPLHF | TGCGCCAGCAGTAGTCCAGAGAATTCACCCCTCCACTTT
many | TRBD1 | TRBJ2-7 | TRBV7-6 | CASSLVGQGNYEQYF | TGTGCCAGCAGCTTAGTTGGACAGGGGAACTACGAGCAGTACTTC
few | . | TRBJ1-4 | TRBV7-9 | CASSPPTGTKEKLFF | TGTGCCAGCAGTCCCCCGACGGGGACTAAGGAAAAACTGTTTTTT
. | . | TRBJ2-5 | TRBV6-5 | CASSYKGGETQYF | TGTGCCAGCAGTTATAAGGGTGGCGAGACCCAGTACTTC
many | . | TRBJ2-2 | TRBV25-1 | CASSVSDTGELFF | TGTGCCAGCAGTGTGTCGGACACCGGGGAGCTGTTTTTT
. | . | TRBJ2-3 | TRBV11-1 | CASRWGDTQYF | TGTGCCAGCCGATGGGGGGATACGCAGTATTTT
. | . | TRBJ1-1 | TRBV29-1 | CSVHRPKHRYWADEAFF | TGCAGCGTTCATCGACCTAAGCACAGGTACTGGGCGGATGAAGCTTTCTTT
many | TRBD2 | TRBJ2-3 | TRBV12-3/TRBV12-4 | CASSFVAGGRDTQYF | TGTGCCAGCAGTTTTGTAGCGGGGGGCCGGGATACGCAGTATTTT
many | . | TRBJ2-1 | TRBV6-4 | CASSDSPSSTDF | TGTGCCAGCAGTGACTCGCCTAGCTCTACCGACTTC
. | . | TRBJ1-5 | TRBV6-5 | CASSYRQGFQPQHF | TGTGCCAGCAGTTACAGGCAGGGTTTCCAGCCCCAGCATTTT